Sequencing of this TCR beta chain was carried out in a study of T cells in Graves' hyperthyroidism and ophthalmopathy. The CDR3 loop spans 14 amino acids. Germline lookup yields CDR1 SGDLS and CDR2 YYNGEE. V lost 3 bases, J lost 5 bases, and 13 bases lay in between. This clonotype has just a few counts. Its specificity is unknown. The TCR beta CDR3 regions underwent amplification using RNA transcripts as the source. In the first-round RT-PCR of the TCR CDR3, the HTBI primer set was used. TCRdb re-analysed the multiplex PCR reads in MiXCR, keeping a single row per CDR3 protein. Of around 600,000 distinct CDR3 sequences in the sample, about a sixth are singletons; the top ten hold about 3.5%. Study results and caveats: Ophthalmopathy got predicted by the model a median approximately 6 months before its onset.

The chain couples TRBV9 to TRBJ2-3; D is possibly TRBD1 or TRBD2 (5 bases each). Material: blood. The receptor was isolated from a woman in her 40s with Graves' ophthalmopathy. DNA of the CDR3: TGTGCCAGCAGCGCAACCCCTGGGGGAGATACGCAGTATTTT. Protein sequence: CASSATPGGDTQYF.